The present T cell receptor (beta chain) was sequenced within a study of a mutant IDH1 vaccine in newly diagnosed glioma. Study at large: Eight vaccine doses were administered to patients at weeks 1, 3, 5, 7, 11, 15, 19 and 23. Of treated patients, around 62% were men and approximately 40% women, averaging roughly 40 years. Beginning 4-6 weeks after radiotherapy alone, or with temozolomide cycles, vaccination took place.

Some clones are missing from TCRdb's copy, which holds only in-frame ones; the method was immunoSEQ multiplex PCR. Of roughly 30,000 clones listed, about nine tenths are singletons. General observations from the study: Shifts in the top peripheral T cell clonotypes seemed unrelated to pseudoprogression.

The CDR3 runs to 16 residues. CDR1 SGHTA and CDR2 FQGNSA come from the germline V gene. Between the trimmed V and J ends, which lost 3 bases and 0 bases, there was a span of 13 bases. Time point meaning: week 5, during vaccination. What each vaccine dose contained was 300 ug of mutant IDH1 20-mer peptide, accompanied by topical imiquimod. Regarding this clone: Antigen specificity is unknown.

The chain employs TRBV7-2 and TRBJ2-3; D call uncertain. The receptor comes from a woman aged 40 to 55 with glioma. Some clones in this sample may be carry-over from other donors' samples. The sequencing here drew on peripheral blood mononuclear cells (PBMCs), taken from a glioma patient whose treatment included an IDH1 peptide vaccine. The CDR3 loop reads CASSFRRPRSTDTQYF. CDR3 coding DNA: TGTGCCAGCAGCTTCAGGCGCCCCCGAAGCACAGATACGCAGTATTTT.